Shown below are 12 T cell receptor beta chains from a single sample sequenced in a study of OX40 agonist ivuxolimab in advanced cancers. Repertoires were generated with immunoSEQ multiplex PCR, while TCRdb's copy carries only in-frame clones and drops some. There are roughly 29,000 clones in the sample; roughly nine tenths occur only once, and roughly a tenth lies in the top ten. This specimen consisted of CD4+ or CD8+ T cells sorted from blood, obtained in a trial of the OX40 agonist ivuxolimab. The receptor source for this set is an adult with an advanced solid tumor such as melanoma, head and neck, liver or kidney cancer.

This clone occurred once. The chain joins TRBV27 to TRBJ2-1; maybe TRBD2 (6 bases). This CDR3 comprises 15 residues. Germline V gives CDR1 MNHEY, CDR2 SMNVEV (reference sequence). V lost 6 bases to trimming and J lost 1 base, with 13 bases between them. CDR3 protein: CASSRLEGSYNEQFF. The CDR3 nucleotides read TGTGCCAGCAGCCGCCTGGAGGGGTCCTACAATGAGCAGTTCTTC.

The rearrangement joins TRBV19 to TRBJ2-7; TRBD2 is a possible D gene (6 bases). V was trimmed by 3 bases and J by 2 bases, leaving 14 bases between them. CDR1 LNHDA and CDR2 SQIVND come from the germline V gene (reference sequence). The CDR3 contains 15 residues. DNA of the CDR3: TGTGCCAGTAGTATGGTGGACTATCCTACCTACGAGCAGTACTTC. This codes for CASSMVDYPTYEQYF.

This rearrangement joins TRBV4-1 to TRBJ1-1, with D hard to call. This CDR3 is built from 14 residues. Germline V gene lookup returns CDR1 MGHRA and CDR2 YSYEKL. V shed 4 bases and J shed 0 bases, with 9 bases lying between them. As DNA, the CDR3 is TGCGCCAGCAGCCCCGGACCTCTGAACACTGAAGCTTTCTTT. Its translation is CASSPGPLNTEAFF.

The gene calls are TRBV15 and TRBJ2-1, with D uncertain. CDR3 length equals 11 residues. V was clipped by 3 bases and J by 5 bases, with 2 bases between them. The germline gives CDR1 LNHNV, CDR2 YYDKDF (reference sequence). The CDR3 loop is CATSSDNEQFF. The DNA of the CDR3 is TGTGCCACCAGCAGTGACAATGAGCAGTTCTTC.

DNA for the CDR3: TGTGCCAGCAGCTTCGCCACCAATCAGCCCCAGCATTTT. This translates into CASSFATNQPQHF. The chain has TRBV7-9 and TRBJ1-5, with unresolved D. CDR3 size: 13 residues. Germline V gene lookup returns CDR1 SEHNR and CDR2 FQNEAQ (reference sequence). Trimming took 3 bases from V and 3 from J, leaving 6 bases between them.

This sequence joins TRBV6-6 and TRBJ1-5; a weak D match, TRBD1 (6 bases). Germline CDR1 reads MNHNY; CDR2 reads SVGAGI (reference sequence). Trimming stripped 4 bases from V and 5 bases from J, with 15 bases between. The CDR3 is 15 residues long. The CDR3, as DNA: TGTGCCAGCAGTTCCTGGGGTAAGGGGGATCAGCCCCAGCATTTT. It translates to CASSSWGKGDQPQHF.

The chain has TRBV27 and TRBJ2-7; TRBD2 matches at 8 bases. V lost 0 bases to trimming and J lost 3 bases; unmatched junction nucleotides: 4. In germline, CDR1 is MNHEY, CDR2 SMNVEV (reference sequence). The CDR3 has 15 amino acids. CDR3 in amino acids: CASSLSAGGDYEQYF. In DNA form, the CDR3 reads TGTGCCAGCAGTTTATCAGCCGGGGGGGACTACGAGCAGTACTTC.

The V call is TRBV27, the J call TRBJ1-1; 8 bases align to TRBD1. This CDR3 spans 14 amino acids. Germline CDR1 reads MNHEY; CDR2 reads SMNVEV (reference sequence). With 7 bases clipped from V and 1 base from J, the junction kept 5 bases outside the gene matches. CDR3 bases: TGTGCCAGCAAGATCACAGGGGGGAACACTGAAGCTTTCTTT. As protein: CASKITGGNTEAFF.

The chain combines TRBV30 with TRBJ1-1; weak D call: TRBD1 (6 bases). This CDR3 region has 13 residues. In germline, CDR1 is GTSNPN, CDR2 SVGIG (reference sequence). V was cut by 1 base and J by 5 bases, with 11 bases left in between. In DNA, the CDR3 is TGTGCCTGGAGTGAGGGGGGATATACTGAAGCTTTCTTT. This sequence encodes CAWSEGGYTEAFF.

This clone was observed a single time. V and J are TRBV7-9 and TRBJ1-5; no clear D. CDR1 and CDR2 from the germline V gene are SEHNR and FQNEAQ (reference sequence). This CDR3 has 14 residues. V lost 1 base, J lost 0 bases, and 4 bases lay in between. The CDR3 sequence is CASSLDYSNQPQHF. DNA for the CDR3: TGTGCCAGCAGCTTAGATTATAGCAATCAGCCCCAGCATTTT.

Relative to its sample, this clone is medium-sized. The rearrangement links TRBV27 to TRBJ2-7, with TRBD1 matching 7 bases. CDR1 and CDR2 from the germline V gene are MNHEY and SMNVEV (reference sequence). The CDR3 totals 13 residues. The junction had 4 bases not matched to a gene; V was cut back by 5 bases and J by 3 bases. This CDR3 reads CASSPGQSYEQYF. In nucleotides, the CDR3 is TGTGCCAGCAGTCCGGGACAGAGCTACGAGCAGTACTTC.

The chain joins TRBV5-1 to TRBJ2-7, with 8 bases matching TRBD1. The CDR3 spans 15 residues. With V trimmed by 7 bases and J by 2 bases, 11 bases remained unmatched. Germline V gene lookup returns CDR1 SGHRS and CDR2 YFSETQ. CDR3 region: CASRLSRTGTYEQYF. CDR3 DNA: TGCGCCAGCCGCCTTAGCCGGACAGGGACCTACGAGCAGTACTTC.